This T cell receptor (beta chain) was identified in a study of blood T cell repertoires in COVID-19. About the research overall: The United States, Italy and Spain supplied acute and convalescent COVID-19 samples. From T cells, B-cell-depleted T cells, or PBMCs came the material, which was cDNA or gDNA.

In the original workflow: The authors estimated nucleated cell counts from reference gene primer amplification. The repertoire was sequenced with immunoSEQ multiplex PCR; TCRdb's copy has only in-frame clones and lacks some. V, J and clone size were drawn from that table, and D and trimming were deduced from the DNA. Of approximately 100,000 clones detected, under 85% appear once; the ten largest clones hold 13% to 15%. Trimming removed 0 bases from V and 3 bases from J, with 33 bases in between. CDR1 is MNHEY and CDR2 is SMNVEV in the germline V gene (reference sequence). The CDR3 spans 23 residues.

This receptor was taken from a woman aged 55-70 years with acute or convalescent COVID-19. Sequencing was performed on peripheral blood. V gene TRBV27 combines with J gene TRBJ2-4; perhaps TRBD2 as D (6 bases). The CDR3 coding sequence is TGTGCCAGCAGTTTATCGCTGCATGGGACTGAAGCGAATCCCCCCCCTCACAAAAACATTCAGTACTTC. The encoded protein is CASSLSLHGTEANPPPHKNIQYF.